This TCR beta chain was captured by sequencing in a study of shared clonotypes between healthy human individuals. Assay used: immunoSEQ multiplex PCR; TCRdb lists only in-frame clones, some missing. Of more than 850,000 clones listed, around 82% are singletons. This clone was seen a single time. Its target is unknown. General study findings and limits: Deeper or shallower sequencing was expected to change how clonotypes are shared among donors.

The CDR3 totals 17 residues. V was shortened by 1 base and J by 8 bases, with 24 bases between the two germline ends. Germline CDR1 and CDR2: SNHLY and FYNNEI. The clonotype was recovered from a young man in good health. Some clones in this sample may be carry-over from other donors' samples. The J gene is TRBJ2-7, the V gene TRBV2; D may be TRBD2 (7 bases). The specimen sequenced was memory CD4+ T cells from PBMCs. Documented subset: CD45RA-negative fraction. CDR3 sequence (DNA): TGTGCCAGCAGTGAAGGGGGACGACAGGTGCCCGGGGGGAAGCAGTACTTC. It yields the protein CASSEGGRQVPGGKQYF.